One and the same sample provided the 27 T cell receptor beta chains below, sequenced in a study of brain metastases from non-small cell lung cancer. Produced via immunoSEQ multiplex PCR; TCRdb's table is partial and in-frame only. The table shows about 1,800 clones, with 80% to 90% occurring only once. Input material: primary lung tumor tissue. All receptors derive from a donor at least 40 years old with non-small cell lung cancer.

CDR3 protein: CASSKSWAASEANVLTF. CDR3 in DNA: TGTGCCAGCAGCAAATCGTGGGCGGCTTCTGAAGCCAACGTCCTGACTTTC. The chain employs TRBV21-1 and TRBJ2-6. TRBV21-1 is a pseudogene. This CDR3 has 17 residues.

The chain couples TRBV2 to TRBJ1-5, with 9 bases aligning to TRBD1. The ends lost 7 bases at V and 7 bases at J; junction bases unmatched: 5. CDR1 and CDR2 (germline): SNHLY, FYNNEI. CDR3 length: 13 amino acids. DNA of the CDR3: TGTGCCAGCAAGGACAGGGGTGGACAGCCCCAGCATTTT. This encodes CASKDRGGQPQHF.

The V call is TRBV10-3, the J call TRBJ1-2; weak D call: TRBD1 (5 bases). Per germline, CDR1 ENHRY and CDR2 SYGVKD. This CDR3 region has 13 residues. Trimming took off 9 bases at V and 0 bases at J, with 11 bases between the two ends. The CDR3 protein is CAILTAANYGYTF. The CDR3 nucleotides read TGTGCCATATTGACAGCCGCTAACTATGGCTACACCTTC.

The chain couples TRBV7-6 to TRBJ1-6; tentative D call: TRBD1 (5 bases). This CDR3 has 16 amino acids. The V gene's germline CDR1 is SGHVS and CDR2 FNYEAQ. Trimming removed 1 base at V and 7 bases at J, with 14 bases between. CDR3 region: CASSLGQAGSNSPLHF. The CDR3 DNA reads TGTGCCAGCAGCTTAGGGCAGGCAGGGTCAAATTCACCCCTCCACTTT. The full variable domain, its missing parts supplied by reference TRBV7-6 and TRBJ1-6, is GAGVSQSPRYKVTKRGQDVALRCDPISGHVSLYWYRQALGQGPEFLTYFNYEAQQDKSGLPNDRFSAERPEGSISTLTIQRTEQRDSAMYRCASSLGQAGSNSPLHFGNGTRLTVT.

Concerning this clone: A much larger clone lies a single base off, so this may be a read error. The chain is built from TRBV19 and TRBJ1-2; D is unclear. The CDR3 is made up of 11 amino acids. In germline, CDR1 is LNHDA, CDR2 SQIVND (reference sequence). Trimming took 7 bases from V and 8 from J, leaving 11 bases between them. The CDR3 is CASNSGGGYTF. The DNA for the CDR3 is TGTGCCAGTAATTCAGGAGGGGGCTACACCTTC.

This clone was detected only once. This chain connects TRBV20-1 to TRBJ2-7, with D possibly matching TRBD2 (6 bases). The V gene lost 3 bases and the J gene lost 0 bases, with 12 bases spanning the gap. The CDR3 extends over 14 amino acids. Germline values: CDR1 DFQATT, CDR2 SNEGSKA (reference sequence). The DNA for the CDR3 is TGCAGTGCTAGTAGGGGAGGCCGCTCCTACGAGCAGTACTTC. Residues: CSASRGGRSYEQYF.

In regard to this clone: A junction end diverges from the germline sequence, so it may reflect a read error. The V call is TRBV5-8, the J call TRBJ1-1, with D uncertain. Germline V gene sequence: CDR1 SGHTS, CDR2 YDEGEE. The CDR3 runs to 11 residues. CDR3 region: CANSFGWEAFF. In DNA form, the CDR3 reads TGTGCCAACAGCTTCGGATGGGAAGCTTTCTTT.

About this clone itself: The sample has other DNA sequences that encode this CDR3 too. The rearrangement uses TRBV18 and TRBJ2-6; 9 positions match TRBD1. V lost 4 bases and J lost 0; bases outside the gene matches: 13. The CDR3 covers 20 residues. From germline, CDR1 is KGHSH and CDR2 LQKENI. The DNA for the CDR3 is TGTGCCAGCTCACATCTCCCTGCGGGACAGGGTGCCTCTGGGGCCAACGTCCTGACTTTC. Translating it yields CASSHLPAGQGASGANVLTF.

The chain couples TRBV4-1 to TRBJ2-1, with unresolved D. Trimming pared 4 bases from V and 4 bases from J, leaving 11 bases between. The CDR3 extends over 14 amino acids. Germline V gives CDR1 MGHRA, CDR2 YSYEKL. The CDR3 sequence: CASSLGYLYNEQFF. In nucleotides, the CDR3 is TGCGCCAGCAGCCTTGGTTATTTATACAATGAGCAGTTCTTC.

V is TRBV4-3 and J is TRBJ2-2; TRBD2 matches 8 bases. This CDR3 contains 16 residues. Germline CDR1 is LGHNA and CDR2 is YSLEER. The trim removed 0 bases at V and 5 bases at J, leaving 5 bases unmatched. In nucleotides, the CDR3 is TGCGCCAGCAGCCAAGAAGCGGGGGTAGTTACCGGGGAGCTGTTTTTT. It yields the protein CASSQEAGVVTGELFF.

CDR3 amino acids: CASSEGNQPQHF. The CDR3 nucleotides are TGTGCCAGCAGTGAGGGCAATCAGCCCCAGCATTTT. V is TRBV25-1 and J is TRBJ1-5; D gene uncertain. CDR1 MGHDK and CDR2 SYGVNS come from the germline V gene. This CDR3 has 12 residues. Between the trimmed V and J ends, which lost 3 bases and 2 bases, there was a span of 2 bases.

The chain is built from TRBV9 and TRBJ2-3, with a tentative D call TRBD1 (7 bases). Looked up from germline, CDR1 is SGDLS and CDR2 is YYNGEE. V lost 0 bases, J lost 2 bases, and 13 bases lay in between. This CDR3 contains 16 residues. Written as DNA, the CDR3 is TGTGCCAGCAGCGTAGGGGCAGGGGGGATCACAGATACGCAGTATTTT. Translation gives CASSVGAGGITDTQYF.

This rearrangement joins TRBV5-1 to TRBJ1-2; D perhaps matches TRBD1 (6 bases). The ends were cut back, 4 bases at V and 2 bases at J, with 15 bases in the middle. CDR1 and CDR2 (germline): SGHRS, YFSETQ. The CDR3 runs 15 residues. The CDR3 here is CASSTDSLVNYGYTF. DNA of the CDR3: TGCGCCAGCAGCACGGACAGTTTAGTCAACTATGGCTACACCTTC.

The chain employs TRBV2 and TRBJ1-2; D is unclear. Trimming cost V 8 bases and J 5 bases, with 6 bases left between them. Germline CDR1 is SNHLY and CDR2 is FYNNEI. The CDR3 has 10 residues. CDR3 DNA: TGTGCCAGCGGAGGGTATGGCTACACCTTC. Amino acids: CASGGYGYTF.

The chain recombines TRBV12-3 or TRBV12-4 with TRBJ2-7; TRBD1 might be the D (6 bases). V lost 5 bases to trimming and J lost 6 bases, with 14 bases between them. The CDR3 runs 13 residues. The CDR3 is CASSGTGTGEQYF. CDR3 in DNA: TGTGCCAGCAGTGGAACAGGGACGGGCGAGCAGTACTTC.

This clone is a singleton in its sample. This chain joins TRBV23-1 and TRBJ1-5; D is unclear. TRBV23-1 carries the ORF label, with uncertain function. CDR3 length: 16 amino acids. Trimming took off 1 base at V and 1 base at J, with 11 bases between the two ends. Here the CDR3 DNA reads TGCGCCAGCAGTCAATGTGGGCGGCCCAGCAATCAGCCCCAGCATTTT. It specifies CASSQCGRPSNQPQHF.

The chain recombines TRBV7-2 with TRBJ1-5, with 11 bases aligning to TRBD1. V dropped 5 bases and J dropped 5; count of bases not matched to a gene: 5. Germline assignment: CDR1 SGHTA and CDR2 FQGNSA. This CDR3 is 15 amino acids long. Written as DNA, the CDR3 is TGTGCCAGCAGCCTCGGGACAGGGGGTTATCAGCCCCAGCATTTT. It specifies CASSLGTGGYQPQHF.

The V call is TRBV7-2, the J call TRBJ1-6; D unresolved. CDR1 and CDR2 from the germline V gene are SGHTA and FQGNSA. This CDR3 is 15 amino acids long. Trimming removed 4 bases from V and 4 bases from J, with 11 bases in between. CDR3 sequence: CASSSTGSYNSPLHF. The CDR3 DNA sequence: TGTGCCAGCAGCTCGACCGGGTCTTATAATTCACCCCTCCACTTT.

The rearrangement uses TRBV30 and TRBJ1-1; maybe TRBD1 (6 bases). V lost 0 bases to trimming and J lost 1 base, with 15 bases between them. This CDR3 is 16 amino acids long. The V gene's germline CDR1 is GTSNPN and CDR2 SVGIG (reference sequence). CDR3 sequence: CAWSVDGGLRNTEAFF. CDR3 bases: TGTGCCTGGAGTGTAGACGGGGGCCTCAGGAACACTGAAGCTTTCTTT.

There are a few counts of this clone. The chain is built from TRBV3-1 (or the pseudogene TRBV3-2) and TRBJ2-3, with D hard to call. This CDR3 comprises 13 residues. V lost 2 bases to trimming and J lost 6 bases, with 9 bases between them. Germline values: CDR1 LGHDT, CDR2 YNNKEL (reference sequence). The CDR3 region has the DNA TGTGCCAGCAGCCAATCAGACAATGATACGCAGTATTTT. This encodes CASSQSDNDTQYF.

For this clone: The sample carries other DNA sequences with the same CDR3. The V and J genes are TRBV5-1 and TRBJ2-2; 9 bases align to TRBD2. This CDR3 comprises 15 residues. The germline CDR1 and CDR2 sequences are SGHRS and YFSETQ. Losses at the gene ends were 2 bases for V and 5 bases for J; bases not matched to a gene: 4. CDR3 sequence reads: CASSLSLAGTGELFF. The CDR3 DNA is TGCGCCAGCAGCTTATCTCTAGCGGGGACCGGGGAGCTGTTTTTT.

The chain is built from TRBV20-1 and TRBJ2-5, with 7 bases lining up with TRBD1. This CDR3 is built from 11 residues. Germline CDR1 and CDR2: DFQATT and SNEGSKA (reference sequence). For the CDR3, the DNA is TGCAGCGGACAGGATCAAGAGACCCAGTACTTC. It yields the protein CSGQDQETQYF.

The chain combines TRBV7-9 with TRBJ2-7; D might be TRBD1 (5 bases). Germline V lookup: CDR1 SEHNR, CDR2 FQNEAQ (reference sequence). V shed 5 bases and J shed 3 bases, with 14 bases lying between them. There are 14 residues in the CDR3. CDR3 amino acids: CASSHRDRNYEQYF. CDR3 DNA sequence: TGTGCCAGCAGCCACCGAGACAGAAACTACGAGCAGTACTTC.

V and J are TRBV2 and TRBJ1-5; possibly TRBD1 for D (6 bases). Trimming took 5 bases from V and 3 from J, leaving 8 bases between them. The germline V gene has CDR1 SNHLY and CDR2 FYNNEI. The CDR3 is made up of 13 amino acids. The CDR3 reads CASSWDINQPQHF. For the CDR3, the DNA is TGTGCCAGCAGTTGGGACATCAATCAGCCCCAGCATTTT. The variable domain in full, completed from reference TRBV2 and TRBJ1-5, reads EPEVTQTPSHQVTQMGQEVILRCVPISNHLYFYWYRQILGQKVEFLVSFYNNEISEKSEIFDDQFSVERPDGSNFTLKIRSTKLEDSAMYFCASSWDINQPQHFGDGTRLSIL.

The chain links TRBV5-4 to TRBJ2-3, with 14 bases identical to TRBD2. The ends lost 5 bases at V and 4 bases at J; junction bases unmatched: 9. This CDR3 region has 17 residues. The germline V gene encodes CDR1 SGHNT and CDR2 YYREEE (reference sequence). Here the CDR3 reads CASSRTQTSGGADTQYF. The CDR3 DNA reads TGTGCCAGCAGTCGCACCCAGACTAGCGGGGGGGCAGATACGCAGTATTTT.

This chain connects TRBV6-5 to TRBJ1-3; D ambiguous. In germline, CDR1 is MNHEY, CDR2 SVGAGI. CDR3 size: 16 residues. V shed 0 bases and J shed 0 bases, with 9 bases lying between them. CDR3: CASSYSRPSSGNTIYF. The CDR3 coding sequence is TGTGCCAGCAGTTACTCAAGGCCTAGCTCTGGAAACACCATATATTTT.

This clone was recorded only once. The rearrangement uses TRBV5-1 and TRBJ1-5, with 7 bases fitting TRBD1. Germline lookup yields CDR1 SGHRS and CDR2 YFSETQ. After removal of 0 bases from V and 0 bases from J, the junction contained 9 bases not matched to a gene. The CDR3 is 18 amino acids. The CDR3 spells CASSLDLTGDHSNQPQHF. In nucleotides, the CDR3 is TGCGCCAGCAGCTTGGACCTTACAGGGGACCATAGCAATCAGCCCCAGCATTTT.